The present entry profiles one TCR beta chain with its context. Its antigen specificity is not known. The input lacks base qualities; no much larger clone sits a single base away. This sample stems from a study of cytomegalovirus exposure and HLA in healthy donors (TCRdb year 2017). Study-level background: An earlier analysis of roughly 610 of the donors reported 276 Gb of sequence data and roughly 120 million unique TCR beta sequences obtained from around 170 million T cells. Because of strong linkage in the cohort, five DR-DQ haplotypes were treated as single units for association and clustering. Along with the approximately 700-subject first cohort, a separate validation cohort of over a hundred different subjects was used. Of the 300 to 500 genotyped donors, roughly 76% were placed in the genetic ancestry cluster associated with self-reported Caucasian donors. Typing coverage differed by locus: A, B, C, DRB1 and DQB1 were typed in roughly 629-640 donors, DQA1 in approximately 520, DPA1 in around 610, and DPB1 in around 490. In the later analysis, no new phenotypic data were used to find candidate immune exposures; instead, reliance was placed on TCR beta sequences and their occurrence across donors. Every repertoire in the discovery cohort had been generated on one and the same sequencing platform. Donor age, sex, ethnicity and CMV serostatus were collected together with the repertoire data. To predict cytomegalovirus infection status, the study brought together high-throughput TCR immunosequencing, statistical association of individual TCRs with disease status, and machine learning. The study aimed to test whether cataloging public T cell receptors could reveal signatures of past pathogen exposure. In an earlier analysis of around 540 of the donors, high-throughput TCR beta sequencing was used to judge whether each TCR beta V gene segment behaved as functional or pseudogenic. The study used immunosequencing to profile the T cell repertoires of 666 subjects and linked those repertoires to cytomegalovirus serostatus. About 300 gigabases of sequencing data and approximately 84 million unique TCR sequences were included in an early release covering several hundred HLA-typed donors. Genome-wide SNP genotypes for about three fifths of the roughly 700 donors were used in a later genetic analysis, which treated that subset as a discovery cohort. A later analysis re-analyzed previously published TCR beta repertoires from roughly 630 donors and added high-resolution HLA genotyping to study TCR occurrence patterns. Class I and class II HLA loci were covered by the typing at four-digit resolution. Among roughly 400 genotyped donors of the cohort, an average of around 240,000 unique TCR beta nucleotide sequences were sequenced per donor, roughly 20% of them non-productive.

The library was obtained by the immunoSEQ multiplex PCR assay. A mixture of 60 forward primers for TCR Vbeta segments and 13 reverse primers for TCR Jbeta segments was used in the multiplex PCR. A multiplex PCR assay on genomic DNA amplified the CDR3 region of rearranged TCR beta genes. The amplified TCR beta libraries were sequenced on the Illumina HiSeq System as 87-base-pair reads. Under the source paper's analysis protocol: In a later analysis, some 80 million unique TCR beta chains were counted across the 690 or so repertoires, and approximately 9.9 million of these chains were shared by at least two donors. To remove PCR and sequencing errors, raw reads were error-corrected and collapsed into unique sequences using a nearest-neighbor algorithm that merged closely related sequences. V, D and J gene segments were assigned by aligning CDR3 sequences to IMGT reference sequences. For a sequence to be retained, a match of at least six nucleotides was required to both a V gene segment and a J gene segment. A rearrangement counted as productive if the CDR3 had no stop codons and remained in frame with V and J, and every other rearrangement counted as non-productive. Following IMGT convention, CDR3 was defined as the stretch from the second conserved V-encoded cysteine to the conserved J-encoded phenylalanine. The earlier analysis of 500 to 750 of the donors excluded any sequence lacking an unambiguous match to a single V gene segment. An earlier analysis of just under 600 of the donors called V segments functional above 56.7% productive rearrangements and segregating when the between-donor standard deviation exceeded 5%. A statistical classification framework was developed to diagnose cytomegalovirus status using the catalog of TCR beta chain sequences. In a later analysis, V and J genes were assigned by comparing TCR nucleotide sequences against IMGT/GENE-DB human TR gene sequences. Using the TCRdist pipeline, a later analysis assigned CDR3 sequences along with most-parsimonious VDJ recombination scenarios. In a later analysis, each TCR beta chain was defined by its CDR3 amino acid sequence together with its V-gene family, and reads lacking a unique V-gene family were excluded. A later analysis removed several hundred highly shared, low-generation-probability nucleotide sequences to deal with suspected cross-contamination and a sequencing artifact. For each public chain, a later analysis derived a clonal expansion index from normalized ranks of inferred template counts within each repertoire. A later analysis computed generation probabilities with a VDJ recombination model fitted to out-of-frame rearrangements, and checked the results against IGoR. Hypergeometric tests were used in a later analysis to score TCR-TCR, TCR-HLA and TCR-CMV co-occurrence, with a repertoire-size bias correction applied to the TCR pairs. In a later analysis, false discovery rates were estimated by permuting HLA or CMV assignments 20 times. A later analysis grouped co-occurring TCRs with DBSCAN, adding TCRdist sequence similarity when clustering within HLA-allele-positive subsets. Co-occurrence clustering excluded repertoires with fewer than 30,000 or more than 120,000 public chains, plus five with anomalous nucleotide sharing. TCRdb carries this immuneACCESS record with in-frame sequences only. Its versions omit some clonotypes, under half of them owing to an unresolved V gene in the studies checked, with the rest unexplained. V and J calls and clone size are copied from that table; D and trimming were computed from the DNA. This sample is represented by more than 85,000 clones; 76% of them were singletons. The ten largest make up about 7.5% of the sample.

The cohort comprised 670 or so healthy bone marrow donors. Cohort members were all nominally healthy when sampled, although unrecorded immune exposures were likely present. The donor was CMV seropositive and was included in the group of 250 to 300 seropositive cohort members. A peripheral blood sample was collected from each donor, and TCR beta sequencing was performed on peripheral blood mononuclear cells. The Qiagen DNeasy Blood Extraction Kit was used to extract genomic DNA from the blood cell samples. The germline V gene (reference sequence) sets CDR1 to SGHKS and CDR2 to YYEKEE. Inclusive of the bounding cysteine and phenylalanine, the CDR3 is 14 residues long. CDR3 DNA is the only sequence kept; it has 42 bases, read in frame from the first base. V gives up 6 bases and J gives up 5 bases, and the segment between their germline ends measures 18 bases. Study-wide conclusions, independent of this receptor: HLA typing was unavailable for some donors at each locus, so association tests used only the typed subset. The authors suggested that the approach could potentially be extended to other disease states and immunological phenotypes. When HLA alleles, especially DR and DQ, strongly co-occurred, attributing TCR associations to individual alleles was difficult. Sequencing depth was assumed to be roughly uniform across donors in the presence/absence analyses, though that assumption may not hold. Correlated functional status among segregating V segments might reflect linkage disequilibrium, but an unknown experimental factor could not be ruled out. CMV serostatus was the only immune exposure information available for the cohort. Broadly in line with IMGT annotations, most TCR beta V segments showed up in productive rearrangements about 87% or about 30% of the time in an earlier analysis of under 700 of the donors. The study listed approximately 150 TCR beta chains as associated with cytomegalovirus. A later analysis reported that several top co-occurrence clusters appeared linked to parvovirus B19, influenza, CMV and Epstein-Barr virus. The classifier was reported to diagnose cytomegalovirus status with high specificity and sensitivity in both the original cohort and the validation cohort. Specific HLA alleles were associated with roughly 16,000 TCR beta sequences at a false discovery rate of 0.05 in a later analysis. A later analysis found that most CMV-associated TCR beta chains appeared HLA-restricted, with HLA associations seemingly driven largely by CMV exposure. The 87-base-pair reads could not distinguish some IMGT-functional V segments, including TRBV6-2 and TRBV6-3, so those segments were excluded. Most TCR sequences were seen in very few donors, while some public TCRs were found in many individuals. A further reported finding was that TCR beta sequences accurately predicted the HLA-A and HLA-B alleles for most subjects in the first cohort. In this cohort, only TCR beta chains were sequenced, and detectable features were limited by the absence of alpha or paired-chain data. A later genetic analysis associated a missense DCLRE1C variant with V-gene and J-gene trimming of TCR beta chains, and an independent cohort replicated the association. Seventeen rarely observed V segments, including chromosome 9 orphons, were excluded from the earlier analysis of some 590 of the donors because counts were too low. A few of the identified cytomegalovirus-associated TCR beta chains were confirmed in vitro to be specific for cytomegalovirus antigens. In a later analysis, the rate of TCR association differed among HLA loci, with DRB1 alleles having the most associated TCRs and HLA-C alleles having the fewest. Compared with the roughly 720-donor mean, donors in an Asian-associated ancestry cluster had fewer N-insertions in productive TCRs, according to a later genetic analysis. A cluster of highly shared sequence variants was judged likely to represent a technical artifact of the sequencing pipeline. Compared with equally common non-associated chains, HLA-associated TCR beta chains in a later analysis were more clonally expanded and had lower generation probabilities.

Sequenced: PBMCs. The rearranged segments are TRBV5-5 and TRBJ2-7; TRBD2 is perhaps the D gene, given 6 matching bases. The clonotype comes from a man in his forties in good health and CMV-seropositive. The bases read TGTGCCAGCAACCAGGGATGGCTAGCGAACGAGCAGTACTTC. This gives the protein CASNQGWLANEQYF.